Each of the 3 T cell receptor beta chains below was sequenced from the same sample in a study of cytomegalovirus exposure and HLA in healthy donors. The PCR used 60 Vbeta and 13 Jbeta primers. Generated by immunoSEQ multiplex PCR, the TCRdb table keeps only in-frame clones and is missing some. The sample has 110,000 to 150,000 clones, 70% seen once. Material: PBMCs. These receptors all come from a woman between 25 and 40 years old in good health and CMV-seronegative.

The J gene is TRBJ2-2, the V gene TRBV5-1, with TRBD1 matching 9 bases. Looked up from germline, CDR1 is SGHRS and CDR2 is YFSETQ. The CDR3 consists of 14 residues. Unmatched junction bases numbered 0, after V lost 3 bases and J lost 3 bases. CDR3 sequence: CASSWTGDTGELFF. CDR3 DNA sequence: TGCGCCAGCAGCTGGACAGGGGACACCGGGGAGCTGTTTTTT.

This clone was picked up a small number of times. The chain is built from TRBV21-1 and TRBJ2-5; TRBD2, as called in the table, went unchecked against the DNA. TRBV21-1 is a documented pseudogene. This CDR3 spans 18 amino acids. The CDR3 DNA follows: TGTGCCAGCAGCAGAATAGGGACTAGCGGGAGGTTCGGCGAGACCCAGTACTTC. It codes for CASSRIGTSGRFGETQYF.

The chain carries TRBV9 and TRBJ2-3; 11 bases align to TRBD2. J lost 4 bases, V lost 0 bases, and 7 bases had no gene match. The CDR3 totals 17 residues. Germline loops: CDR1 SGDLS, CDR2 YYNGEE. The CDR3 DNA is TGTGCCAGCAGCGTAGGGTACCTAGCGGGGGGCGCAGATACGCAGTATTTT. This encodes CASSVGYLAGGADTQYF.